What follows describes a single TCR beta chain. The same CDR3 also results from other DNA sequences found in this sample. This sample was included in a study of blood T cell repertoires in COVID-19. Study summary: The United States, Italy and Spain supplied acute and convalescent COVID-19 samples.

Original methodology: Reference gene primer amplification gave nucleated cell count estimates. TCRdb's copy holds only in-frame clones and misses some; the assay was immunoSEQ multiplex PCR. V, J and clone size reflect that table, while D and trimming were determined from the DNA. The sample lists around 460,000 clones, roughly 90% occurring once. Trimming left V 5 bases short and J 4 bases short, with 8 bases between. The CDR3 runs 13 residues. Germline V gives CDR1 MNHEY, CDR2 SVGAGI. Recruited during active infection, patients (from Seattle) were subsequently followed longitudinally. This TCR derives from a man younger than 35 with COVID-19, enrolled during active disease. The sample taken for sequencing was peripheral blood. The chain is built from TRBV6-5 and TRBJ2-2, with no clear D. DNA for the CDR3: TGTGCCAGCAGTCCTGGTAGCACCGGGGAGCTGTTTTTT. It specifies CASSPGSTGELFF.